Listed below are T cell receptor beta chains from one sample, sequenced in a study of early T cells in non-severe SARS-CoV-2 infection. TCRdb used MiXCR to reprocess the 5' RACE reads, holding one entry per CDR3 protein. This table has 85,000 to 100,000 distinct CDR3 sequences, 13% appearing once. The specimen sequenced was whole blood. These receptors were taken from an adult who was a healthcare worker with PCR-confirmed SARS-CoV-2 infection or an uninfected control (not recorded which). CDR3s include the opening cysteine and the closing phenylalanine or tryptophan. Fields, in order: J gene, D gene, V gene, clone size, CDR3 protein, CDR3 DNA. The D gene is left open where the match is weak. Some rows mark clone size as missing; the rest say once, few, many or name a class of expanded clone.

TRBJ1-2,TRBD1,TRBV12-3/TRBV12-4,few,CASSIGTAYGYTF,TGTGCCAGCAGCATCGGGACAGCCTATGGCTACACCTTC
TRBJ2-3,NA,TRBV2,few,CASSGTPESYTDTQYF,TGTGCCAGCAGTGGGACTCCCGAATCTTACACAGATACGCAGTATTTT
TRBJ2-1,TRBD2,TRBV9,many,CASSPSGGVYNEQFF,TGTGCCAGCAGTCCTAGCGGGGGGGTTTACAATGAGCAGTTCTTC
TRBJ1-1,NA,TRBV7-9,NA,CASSVNRKVNTEAFF,TGTGCCAGCAGCGTAAATCGGAAAGTGAACACTGAAGCTTTCTTT
TRBJ1-6,NA,TRBV5-1,many,CASNPSTGHSPLHF,TGCGCCAGCAACCCCTCGACGGGTCATTCACCCCTCCACTTT
TRBJ1-3,NA,TRBV7-2,NA,CASSLGAISGNTIYF,TGTGCCAGCAGCTTAGGGGCTATCTCTGGAAACACCATATATTTT
TRBJ1-2,NA,TRBV28,few,CASSLRQPRGYTF,TGTGCCAGCAGTTTACGCCAACCCCGGGGCTACACCTTC
TRBJ1-2,TRBD1,TRBV2,many,CASHKGARDYTF,TGTGCCAGCCACAAGGGGGCCCGCGACTACACCTTC
TRBJ1-5,NA,TRBV28,few,CASSLNQPQHF,TGTGCCAGCAGCCTGAATCAGCCCCAGCATTTT
TRBJ2-7,NA,TRBV5-1,NA,CASSHSGYEQYF,TGCGCCAGCAGCCATTCAGGCTACGAGCAGTACTTC
TRBJ1-1,NA,TRBV7-2,many,CASTSHPNTEAFF,TGTGCCAGCACCTCGCACCCGAACACTGAAGCTTTCTTT
TRBJ2-7,TRBD1,TRBV28,few,CASSTIGTGSYEQYF,TGTGCCAGCAGTACAATCGGGACAGGTTCCTACGAGCAGTACTTC
TRBJ1-1,TRBD1,TRBV5-1,NA,CASSLLGQGWPEAFF,TGCGCCAGCAGCCTACTCGGACAGGGGTGGCCTGAAGCTTTCTTT
TRBJ2-2,NA,TRBV12-3/TRBV12-4,many,CASSFAGRNTGELFF,TGTGCCAGCAGTTTCGCGGGGCGAAACACCGGGGAGCTGTTTTTT
TRBJ2-4,NA,TRBV4-1,NA,CASSQVLVAKNIQYF,TGCGCCAGCAGCCAAGTTTTGGTGGCCAAAAACATTCAGTACTTC
TRBJ1-3,NA,TRBV20-1,many,CSARDVSGQTSGNTIYF,TGCAGTGCTAGGGACGTTTCGGGACAAACGAGTGGAAACACCATATATTTT
TRBJ2-7,TRBD2,TRBV5-1,NA,CASSLGHAGVDEQYF,TGCGCCAGCAGCTTGGGGCATGCGGGGGTCGACGAGCAGTACTTC
TRBJ1-1,NA,TRBV27,NA,CASSNNKSAFF,TGTGCCAGCAGCAATAACAAGTCGGCTTTCTTT
TRBJ2-2,TRBD2,TRBV12-3/TRBV12-4,many,CASSLPSGGVGGELFF,TGTGCCAGCAGTTTACCCAGCGGGGGGGTTGGCGGGGAGCTGTTTTTT
TRBJ2-3,TRBD1,TRBV11-3,NA,CASSLRTGPDTQYF,TGTGCCAGCAGCTTAAGGACAGGGCCAGATACGCAGTATTTT
TRBJ1-5,NA,TRBV28,NA,CASSFRQANQPQHF,TGTGCCAGCAGTTTTCGACAGGCCAATCAGCCCCAGCATTTT
TRBJ2-2,NA,TRBV18,many,CASSPRDTGELFF,TGTGCCAGCTCACCACGGGATACCGGGGAGCTGTTTTTT
TRBJ1-1,NA,TRBV29-1,many,CSAGDPYTEAFF,TGCAGCGCCGGGGACCCCTACACTGAAGCTTTCTTT
TRBJ1-1,NA,TRBV12-3/TRBV12-4,NA,CASSEISGNTEAFF,TGTGCCAGCAGTGAAATTTCAGGGAACACTGAAGCTTTCTTT
TRBJ2-5,TRBD2,TRBV24-1,once,CATSDFPLGGTMETQYF,TGTGCCACCAGTGATTTCCCCCTCGGGGGGACCATGGAGACCCAGTACTTC
TRBJ1-1,NA,TRBV29-1,NA,CSVVGGETEAFF,TGCAGCGTTGTGGGAGGGGAGACTGAAGCTTTCTTT
TRBJ2-5,TRBD1,TRBV29-1,many,CSVGDRRYQETQYF,TGCAGCGTAGGGGACAGGAGGTACCAAGAGACCCAGTACTTC
TRBJ2-5,NA,TRBV29-1,many,CSVSGIQETQYF,TGCAGCGTTAGCGGAATTCAAGAGACCCAGTACTTC
TRBJ1-2,TRBD1,TRBV14,many,CASSDTGGSAYGYTF,TGTGCCAGCAGTGATACAGGGGGTTCCGCCTATGGCTACACCTTC
TRBJ2-7,TRBD1,TRBV7-2,many,CASSEYRGSYEQYF,TGTGCCAGCAGCGAGTACAGGGGTTCCTACGAGCAGTACTTC
TRBJ2-5,NA,TRBV5-1,NA,CASSFGQGGETQYF,TGCGCCAGCAGCTTCGGGCAGGGGGGAGAGACCCAGTACTTC
TRBJ2-3,NA,TRBV6-5,NA,CASSYSGAYTDTQYF,TGTGCCAGCAGTTACTCAGGGGCGTACACAGATACGCAGTATTTT
TRBJ1-4,NA,TRBV6-5,many,CASSYTGRGTAEKLFF,TGTGCCAGCAGTTACACGGGTAGGGGGACGGCTGAAAAACTGTTTTTT
TRBJ2-1,NA,TRBV11-2,many,CASSLLKNEQFF,TGTGCCAGCAGCTTGCTAAAAAATGAGCAGTTCTTC
TRBJ1-6,NA,TRBV10-3,many,CAIGEVDNSPLHF,TGTGCCATCGGCGAAGTAGATAATTCACCCCTCCACTTT
TRBJ2-1,NA,TRBV10-1,many,CASSVGINEQFF,TGCGCCAGCAGTGTGGGGATCAATGAGCAGTTCTTC
TRBJ2-7,TRBD1,TRBV10-3,few,CAIRGTGHEQYF,TGTGCCATCAGAGGGACAGGCCACGAGCAGTACTTC
TRBJ2-2,NA,TRBV3-1,few,CASSQELGEVALFF,TGTGCCAGCAGCCAAGAGTTAGGGGAGGTCGCGTTGTTTTTT
TRBJ2-4,NA,TRBV4-1,many,CASSQEGEDSATKNIQYF,TGCGCCAGCAGCCAAGAAGGTGAGGACTCCGCCACGAAAAACATTCAGTACTTC